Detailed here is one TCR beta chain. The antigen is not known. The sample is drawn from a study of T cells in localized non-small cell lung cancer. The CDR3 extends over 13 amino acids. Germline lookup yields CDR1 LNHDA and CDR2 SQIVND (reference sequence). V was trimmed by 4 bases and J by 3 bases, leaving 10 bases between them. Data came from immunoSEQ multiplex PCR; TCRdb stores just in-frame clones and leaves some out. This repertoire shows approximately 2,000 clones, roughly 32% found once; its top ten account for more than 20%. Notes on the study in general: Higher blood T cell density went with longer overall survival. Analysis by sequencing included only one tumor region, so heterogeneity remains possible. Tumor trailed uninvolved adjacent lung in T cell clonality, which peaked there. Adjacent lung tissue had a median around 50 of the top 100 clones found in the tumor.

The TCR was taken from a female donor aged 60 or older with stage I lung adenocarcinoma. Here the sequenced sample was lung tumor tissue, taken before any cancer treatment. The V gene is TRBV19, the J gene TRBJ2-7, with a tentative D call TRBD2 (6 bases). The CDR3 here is CASSKGLNYEQYF. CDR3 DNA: TGTGCCAGTAGTAAGGGACTCAACTACGAGCAGTACTTC.